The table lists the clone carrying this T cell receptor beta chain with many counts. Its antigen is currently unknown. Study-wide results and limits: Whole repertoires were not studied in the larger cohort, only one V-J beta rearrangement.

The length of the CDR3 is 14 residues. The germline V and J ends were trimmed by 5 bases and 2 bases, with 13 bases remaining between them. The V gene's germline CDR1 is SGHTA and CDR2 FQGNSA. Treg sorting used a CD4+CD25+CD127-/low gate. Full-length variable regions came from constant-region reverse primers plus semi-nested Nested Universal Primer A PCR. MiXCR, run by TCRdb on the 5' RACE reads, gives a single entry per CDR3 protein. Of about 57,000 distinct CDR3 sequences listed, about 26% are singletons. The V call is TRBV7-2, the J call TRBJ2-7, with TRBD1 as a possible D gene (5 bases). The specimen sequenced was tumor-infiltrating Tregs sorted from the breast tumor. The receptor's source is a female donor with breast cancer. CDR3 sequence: CASSPGPPAYEQYF. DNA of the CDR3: TGTGCCAGCAGCCCAGGGCCTCCTGCCTACGAGCAGTACTTC.